This T cell receptor beta chain is drawn from a study of blood T cell repertoires in COVID-19. Clones were read by immunoSEQ multiplex PCR, and TCRdb kept only the in-frame ones, dropping some. The sample consists of some 49,000 clones, 80% to 85% of them appearing once. V gave up 3 bases and J gave up 0 bases; unmatched junction bases: 6. The CDR3 totals 18 residues. Germline assignment: CDR1 MGHRA and CDR2 YSYEKL. This clonotype originated in a woman of 80 years or more with COVID-19, enrolled during active disease. What was sequenced was peripheral blood. This chain uses TRBV4-1 with TRBJ2-2, with 11 positions matching TRBD2. The CDR3 nucleotides read TGCGCCAGCAGCCAGGACGGGACTAGCGGTACGAACACCGGGGAGCTGTTTTTT. Its protein is CASSQDGTSGTNTGELFF.